This passage covers 7 T cell receptor beta chains from one sample sequenced in a study of shared clonotypes between healthy human individuals. CD45RO-negative, CCR7-selected cells formed the naive CD8 fraction, which excluded terminally differentiated effector memory CD45RA+ cells. Clones were sequenced by immunoSEQ multiplex PCR, and TCRdb holds only the in-frame ones, with some missing. The table lists roughly 810,000 clones, about 97% of them singletons. Material: naive CD8+ T cells sorted from blood. The receptors were sampled from a young man in good health.

On this clone itself: Other DNA sequences in this specimen translate into the identical CDR3. The chain has TRBV19 and TRBJ2-6, with a possible D match to TRBD2 (6 bases). Germline CDR1 and CDR2: LNHDA and SQIVND (reference sequence). This CDR3 contains 18 residues. V shed 4 bases and J shed 0 bases, with 16 bases lying between them. CDR3: CASSKPGDVNSGANVLTF. The CDR3 DNA sequence: TGTGCCAGTAGTAAACCGGGGGACGTAAACTCTGGGGCCAACGTCCTGACTTTC.

J is TRBJ2-7 and V is TRBV5-4, with 7 positions matching TRBD2. This CDR3 is built from 15 residues. The germline V gene encodes CDR1 SGHNT and CDR2 YYREEE (reference sequence). V dropped 4 bases and J dropped 2; count of bases not matched to a gene: 9. The CDR3 sequence: CASSQTSDYTYEQYF. CDR3 bases: TGTGCCAGCAGCCAAACTAGCGATTATACCTACGAGCAGTACTTC.

The V call is TRBV1, the J call TRBJ2-7; the table gives TRBD2 as D, unverified against the DNA. TRBV1 is deemed a pseudogene. The CDR3 runs to 14 residues. The CDR3 bases are TGCACCATCGAGGCTAGCGGGAGAAAATACGAGCAGTACTTC. Residues: CTIEASGRKYEQYF.

The chain combines TRBV5-1 with TRBJ1-2, with D uncertain. In germline, CDR1 is SGHRS, CDR2 YFSETQ. The length of the CDR3 is 14 residues. V was clipped by 2 bases and J by 3 bases, with 11 bases between them. CDR3 in amino acids: CASSFAIPDYGYTF. CDR3 nucleotides: TGCGCCAGCAGCTTCGCCATTCCGGACTATGGCTACACCTTC.

A single count supports this clone. V gene TRBV11-2 combines with J gene TRBJ2-5; D remains unclear. Germline lookup yields CDR1 SGHAT and CDR2 FQNNGV. Trimming shortened V by 4 bases and J by 2 bases, and 11 bases separated the two germline ends. CDR3 length: 14 residues. CDR3 loop: CASSSVARQETQYF. CDR3 coding DNA: TGTGCCAGCAGCTCTGTGGCTAGGCAAGAGACCCAGTACTTC. The entire variable domain, with the rest obtained from reference TRBV11-2 and TRBJ2-5, is as follows: EAGVAQSPRYKIIEKRQSVAFWCNPISGHATLYWYQQILGQGPKLLIQFQNNGVVDDSQLPKDRFSAERLKGVDSTLKIQPAKLEDSAVYLCASSSVARQETQYFGPGTRLLVL.

The chain couples TRBV11-3 to TRBJ2-2; TRBD2 matches 11 bases. Trimming took 5 bases from V and 5 from J; bases not matched to a gene: 7. The CDR3 loop spans 16 amino acids. Germline CDR1 and CDR2: SGHNT and YENEEA. CDR3 nucleotides: TGTGCCAGCAGCCCGCCACTAGCGGGAGATACCGGGGAGCTGTTTTTT. This codes for CASSPPLAGDTGELFF.

This chain connects TRBV6-5 to TRBJ1-4; D is unclear. Trimming took 0 bases from V and 8 from J, leaving 16 bases between them. CDR3 size: 16 residues. Germline V gene sequence: CDR1 MNHEY, CDR2 SVGAGI. The CDR3 reads CASSYSFSKSLEKLFF. In nucleotides, the CDR3 is TGTGCCAGCAGTTACTCGTTCTCTAAATCGTTGGAAAAACTGTTTTTT.